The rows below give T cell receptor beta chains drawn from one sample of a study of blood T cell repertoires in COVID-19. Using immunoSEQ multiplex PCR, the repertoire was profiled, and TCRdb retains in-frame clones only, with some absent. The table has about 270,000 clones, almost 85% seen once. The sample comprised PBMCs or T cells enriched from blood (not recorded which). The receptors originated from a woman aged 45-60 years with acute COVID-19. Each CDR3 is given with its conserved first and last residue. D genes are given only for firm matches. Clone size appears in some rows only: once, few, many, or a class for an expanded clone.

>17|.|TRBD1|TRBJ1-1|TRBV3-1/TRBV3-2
CASSPPGQLLTRTEAFF
TGTGCCAGCAGCCCACCGGGACAGCTTCTCACGAGAACTGAAGCTTTCTTT
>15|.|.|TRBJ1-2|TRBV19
CASSNPGHGNYGYTF
TGTGCCAGTAGTAACCCGGGACACGGCAACTATGGCTACACCTTC
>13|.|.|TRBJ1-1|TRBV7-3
CASSFTVNTEAFF
TGTGCCAGCAGCTTTACGGTGAACACTGAAGCTTTCTTT
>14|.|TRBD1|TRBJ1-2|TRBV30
CAWSQADRRYGYTF
TGTGCCTGGAGTCAAGCGGACAGGAGGTATGGCTACACCTTC
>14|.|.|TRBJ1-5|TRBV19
CASTQGKGNQPQHF
TGTGCCAGTACCCAGGGAAAAGGCAATCAGCCCCAGCATTTT
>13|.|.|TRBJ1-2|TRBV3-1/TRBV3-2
CASSQRTPSGYTF
TGTGCCAGCAGCCAACGAACGCCTAGCGGCTACACCTTC
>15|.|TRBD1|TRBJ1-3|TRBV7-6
CASSLRQGAGNTIYF
TGTGCCAGCAGCCTAAGACAGGGGGCTGGAAACACCATATATTTT
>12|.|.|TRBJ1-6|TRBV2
CASDRENSPLHF
TGTGCCAGCGACAGAGAAAATTCACCCCTCCACTTT
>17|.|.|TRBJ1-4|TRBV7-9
CASTSGGTSATNEKLFF
TGTGCCAGCACCTCGGGGGGTACCTCGGCAACTAATGAAAAACTGTTTTTT
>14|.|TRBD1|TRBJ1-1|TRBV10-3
CAIRKDRADTEAFF
TGTGCCATCAGGAAAGACAGGGCCGACACTGAAGCTTTCTTT
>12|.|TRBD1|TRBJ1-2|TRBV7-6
CASIRGLGGYTF
TGTGCCAGCATCAGGGGGCTCGGTGGCTACACCTTC
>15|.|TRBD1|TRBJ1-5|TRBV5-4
CASSVTGVSNQPQHF
TGTGCCAGCAGCGTTACAGGGGTGAGCAATCAGCCCCAGCATTTT
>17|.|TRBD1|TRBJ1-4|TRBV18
CASSHIETGGEHEKLFF
TGTGCCAGCTCACACATAGAAACAGGGGGCGAACATGAAAAACTGTTTTTT
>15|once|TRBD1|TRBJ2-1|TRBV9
CASSLGQALYNEQFF
TGTGCCAGCAGCCTGGGACAGGCCCTCTACAATGAGCAGTTCTTC
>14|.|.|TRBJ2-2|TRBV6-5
CASSYGLATGELFF
TGTGCCAGCAGTTATGGGCTGGCCACCGGGGAGCTGTTTTTT
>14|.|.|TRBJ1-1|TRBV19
CASSIDRGNTEAFF
TGTGCCAGTAGTATAGATCGGGGGAACACTGAAGCTTTCTTT
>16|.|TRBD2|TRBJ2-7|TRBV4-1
CASSQDYTSGPYEQYF
TGCGCCAGCAGCCAAGATTACACTAGCGGCCCTTACGAGCAGTACTTC
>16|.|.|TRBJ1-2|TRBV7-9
CASSREGASRGDGYTF
TGTGCCAGCAGCCGAGAAGGCGCCAGTCGGGGTGATGGCTACACCTTC
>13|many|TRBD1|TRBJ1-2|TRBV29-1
CSVLGQGVEGYTF
TGCAGCGTCCTGGGACAGGGAGTTGAAGGCTACACCTTC
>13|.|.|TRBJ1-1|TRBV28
CASSSTPWTEAFF
TGTGCCAGCAGTTCGACACCATGGACTGAAGCTTTCTTT
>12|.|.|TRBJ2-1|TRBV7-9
CASSLIRNEQFF
TGTGCCAGCAGCCTCATCCGGAATGAGCAGTTCTTC
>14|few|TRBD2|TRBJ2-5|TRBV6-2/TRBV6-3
CASSRLAGSETQYF
TGTGCCAGCAGTAGACTAGCGGGGTCCGAGACCCAGTACTTC
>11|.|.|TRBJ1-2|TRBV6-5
CASRGGGGYTF
TGTGCCAGCAGGGGGGGAGGGGGCTACACCTTC
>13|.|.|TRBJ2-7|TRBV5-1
CASSLRGDYEQYF
TGCGCCAGCAGCTTGCGCGGGGACTACGAGCAGTACTTC
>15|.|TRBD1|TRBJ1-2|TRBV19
CASSNVQGGNYGYTF
TGTGCCAGTAGTAACGTCCAGGGGGGAAACTATGGCTACACCTTC
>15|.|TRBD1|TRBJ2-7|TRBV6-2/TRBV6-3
CASSYSGQGPYEQYF
TGTGCCAGCAGTTACTCGGGACAGGGCCCCTACGAGCAGTACTTC
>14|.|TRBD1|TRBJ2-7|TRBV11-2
CASSVRQGFYEQYF
TGTGCCAGCAGCGTGCGACAGGGCTTCTACGAGCAGTACTTC
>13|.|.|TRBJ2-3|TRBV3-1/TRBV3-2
CATTGAWADTQYF
TGTGCCACGACTGGGGCGTGGGCAGATACGCAGTATTTT
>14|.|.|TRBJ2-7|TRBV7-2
CASSSNQNSYEQYF
TGTGCCAGCAGCTCCAACCAGAACTCCTACGAGCAGTACTTC
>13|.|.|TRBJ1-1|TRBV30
CAWSTGERSEAFF
TGTGCCTGGAGTACGGGGGAACGGAGTGAAGCTTTCTTT
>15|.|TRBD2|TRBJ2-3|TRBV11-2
CASSFYSGGSDTQYF
TGTGCCAGCAGCTTCTACTCGGGGGGTTCAGATACGCAGTATTTT
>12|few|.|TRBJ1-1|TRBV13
CASSFGNTEAFF
TGTGCCAGCAGCTTCGGTAACACTGAAGCTTTCTTT
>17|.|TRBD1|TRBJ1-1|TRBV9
CASSDPRQGRVNTEAFF
TGTGCCAGCAGCGACCCAAGACAGGGCAGGGTGAACACTGAAGCTTTCTTT
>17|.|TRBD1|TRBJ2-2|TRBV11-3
CASSLGSAGGYTGELFF
TGTGCCAGCAGCTTAGGGTCGGCAGGGGGATACACCGGGGAGCTGTTTTTT
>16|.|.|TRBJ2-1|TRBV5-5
CASSWGLEGVYNEQFF
TGTGCCAGCAGCTGGGGACTCGAGGGAGTGTACAATGAGCAGTTCTTC
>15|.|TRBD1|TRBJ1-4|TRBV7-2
CASSVPGGEGEKLFF
TGTGCCAGCAGCGTGCCAGGGGGCGAGGGTGAAAAACTGTTTTTT
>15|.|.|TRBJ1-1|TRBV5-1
CASTETSGIYTEAFF
TGCGCCAGCACGGAAACGTCAGGAATATACACTGAAGCTTTCTTT
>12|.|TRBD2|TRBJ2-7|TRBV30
CAVSGGAYEQYF
TGTGCCGTAAGCGGGGGGGCCTACGAGCAGTACTTC
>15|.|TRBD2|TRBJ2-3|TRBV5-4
CASSLEAGGTDTQYF
TGTGCCAGCAGCTTGGAGGCGGGGGGCACAGATACGCAGTATTTT
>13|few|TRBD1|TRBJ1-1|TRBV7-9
CASSRDRATEAFF
TGTGCCAGCAGCAGAGACAGGGCCACTGAAGCTTTCTTT
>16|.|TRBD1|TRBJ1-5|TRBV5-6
CASSRRDSYSNQPQHF
TGTGCCAGCAGCCGGCGGGACAGCTATAGCAATCAGCCCCAGCATTTT
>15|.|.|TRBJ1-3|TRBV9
CASSVSEFSGNTIYF
TGTGCCAGCAGCGTAAGCGAATTCTCTGGAAACACCATATATTTT
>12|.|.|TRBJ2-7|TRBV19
CAGRTVLNEQYF
TGTGCCGGGAGGACGGTACTCAACGAGCAGTACTTC
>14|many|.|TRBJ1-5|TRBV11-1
CASSLDTGNQPQHF
TGTGCCAGCAGCTTAGATACGGGAAATCAGCCCCAGCATTTT
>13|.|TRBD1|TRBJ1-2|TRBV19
CASERQGNYGYTF
TGTGCCAGTGAGCGACAGGGGAACTATGGCTACACCTTC
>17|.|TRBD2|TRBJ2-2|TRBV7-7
CASSLDQRGANTGELFF
TGTGCTAGCAGCTTAGATCAGCGGGGGGCCAACACCGGGGAGCTGTTTTTT
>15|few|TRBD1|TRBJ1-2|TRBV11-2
CASSSEGQGIGGYTF
TGTGCCAGCAGCTCCGAGGGACAGGGGATTGGAGGCTACACCTTC
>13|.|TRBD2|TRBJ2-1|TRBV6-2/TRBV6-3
CASSYDGLASRVF
TGTGCCAGCAGTTACGACGGACTAGCGAGTCGGGTCTTC
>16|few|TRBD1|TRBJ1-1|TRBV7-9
CASSLWGTARNTEAFF
TGTGCCAGCAGCTTATGGGGGACAGCGAGGAACACTGAAGCTTTCTTT
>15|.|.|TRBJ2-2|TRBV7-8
CASSLVLGEVGELFF
TGTGCCAGCAGCTTAGTACTAGGGGAGGTCGGGGAGCTGTTTTTT
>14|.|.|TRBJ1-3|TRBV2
CASGQSASGNTIYF
TGTGCCAGCGGACAGTCGGCCTCTGGAAACACCATATATTTT
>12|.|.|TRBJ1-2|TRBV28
CASSLGDYGYTF
TGTGCCAGCAGCCTCGGGGACTATGGCTACACCTTC
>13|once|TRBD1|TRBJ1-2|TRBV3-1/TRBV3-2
CASSRTGGSGYTF
TGTGCCAGCAGCCGGACAGGGGGCTCTGGCTACACCTTC
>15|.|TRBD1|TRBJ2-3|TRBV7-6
CASSLEGQGRDTQYF
TGTGCCAGCAGCTTAGAGGGACAGGGGAGGGATACGCAGTATTTT
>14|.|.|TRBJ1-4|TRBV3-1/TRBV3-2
CASSQTATNEKLFF
TGTGCCAGCAGCCAGACAGCAACTAATGAAAAACTGTTTTTT
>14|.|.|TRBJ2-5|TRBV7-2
CASSPQSGQETQYF
TGTGCCAGCAGCCCGCAAAGCGGTCAAGAGACCCAGTACTTC
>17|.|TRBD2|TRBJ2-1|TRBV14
CASSQWARRGGRNEQFF
TGTGCCAGCAGCCAATGGGCGAGGCGGGGGGGTAGGAATGAGCAGTTCTTC
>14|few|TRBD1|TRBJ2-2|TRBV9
CASSVTGDTGELFF
TGTGCCAGCAGCGTGACAGGGGACACCGGGGAGCTGTTTTTT
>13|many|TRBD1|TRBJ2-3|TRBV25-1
CASSHRGFNTQYF
TGTGCCAGCAGTCACAGGGGTTTTAATACGCAGTATTTT